The 7 T cell receptor beta chains in this list originate from one sample, sequenced in a study of blood T cell repertoires in COVID-19. Profiled with immunoSEQ multiplex PCR; TCRdb holds only in-frame clones, not every one. In the table there are fewer than 450,000 clones, around 87% of which are singletons. The sample comprised peripheral blood. Every receptor here comes from a woman in her forties or fifties with COVID-19, enrolled during active disease.

V and J are TRBV19 and TRBJ1-3; no definite D call. Trimming left V 6 bases short and J 2 bases short, with 8 bases between. Germline V lookup: CDR1 LNHDA, CDR2 SQIVND (reference sequence). This CDR3 has 13 amino acids. CDR3 region: CASRTDPGNTIYF. CDR3 coding DNA: TGTGCCAGTAGAACAGACCCTGGAAACACCATATATTTT.

This clone was picked up one time. The rearrangement links TRBV30 to TRBJ1-2, with D possibly TRBD1 on 5 matching bases. This CDR3 contains 15 residues. Trimming took 1 base from V and 2 from J, leaving 14 bases between them. Germline V CDR1 and CDR2: GTSNPN, SVGIG (reference sequence). CDR3 bases: TGTGCCTGGAGTGACGGGCAGGGAGGCAACTATGGCTACACCTTC. Residues: CAWSDGQGGNYGYTF. The entire variable domain, with the rest obtained from reference TRBV30 and TRBJ1-2, is as follows: SQTIHQWPATLVQPVGSPLSLECTVEGTSNPNLYWYRQAAGRGLQLLFYSVGIGQISSEVPQNLSASRPQDRQFILSSKKLLLSDSGFYLCAWSDGQGGNYGYTFGSGTRLTVV.

This chain connects TRBV21-1 to TRBJ1-5; the table assigns TRBD1, which was not confirmed against the DNA. TRBV21-1 is annotated as a pseudogene. CDR3 length: 17 amino acids. The chain's CDR3 is CASNSRDRGPSNQPQHF. CDR3 sequence (DNA): TGTGCCAGCAACTCCCGGGACAGGGGGCCTAGCAATCAGCCCCAGCATTTT.

The genes are TRBV11-2 and TRBJ1-6, with 9 positions matching TRBD1. Germline V gives CDR1 SGHAT, CDR2 FQNNGV. V lost 1 base to trimming and J lost 7 bases; unmatched junction nucleotides: 5. The CDR3 is 16 amino acids. This CDR3 is CASSLGAGQGNSPLHF. The CDR3 region has the DNA TGTGCCAGCAGCTTAGGAGCGGGACAGGGAAATTCACCCCTCCACTTT. The complete variable domain, with remaining parts taken from reference TRBV11-2 and TRBJ1-6, reads EAGVAQSPRYKIIEKRQSVAFWCNPISGHATLYWYQQILGQGPKLLIQFQNNGVVDDSQLPKDRFSAERLKGVDSTLKIQPAKLEDSAVYLCASSLGAGQGNSPLHFGNGTRLTVT.

This rearrangement joins TRBV5-4 to TRBJ2-7, with 8 positions matching TRBD1. The CDR3 is 14 amino acids. Per germline, CDR1 SGHNT and CDR2 YYREEE (reference sequence). V was pared by 4 bases and J by 2 bases, with 5 bases of the junction left unmatched. CDR3 bases: TGTGCCAGCAGCATCGGACAGGGTGCCTACGAGCAGTACTTC. This encodes CASSIGQGAYEQYF. Complete variable domain (other parts from reference TRBV5-4 and TRBJ2-7): ETGVTQSPTHLIKTRGQQVTLRCSSQSGHNTVSWYQQALGQGPQFIFQYYREEENGRGNFPPRFSGLQFPNYSSELNVNALELDDSALYLCASSIGQGAYEQYFGPGTRLTVT.

The CDR3 bases are TGTGCCAGTAGTACGCCAACAGGGGTCGGTGGCTACACCTTC. It codes for CASSTPTGVGGYTF. The J gene is TRBJ1-2, the V gene TRBV19, with 7 bases that match TRBD1. This CDR3 is 14 amino acids long. V lost 4 bases to trimming and J lost 7 bases; unmatched junction nucleotides: 9. Germline-derived CDR1 and CDR2 are LNHDA and SQIVND (reference sequence).

This chain links TRBV13 with TRBJ2-1, with TRBD2 matching 12 bases. V gave up 4 bases and J gave up 7 bases; unmatched junction bases: 11. The CDR3 is made up of 17 amino acids. Germline-derived CDR1 and CDR2 are PRHDT and FYEKMQ (reference sequence). As DNA, the CDR3 is TGTGCCAGCAGCTCTCGACTAGCGGGAGCAGTGGGGAATGAGCAGTTCTTC. This encodes CASSSRLAGAVGNEQFF.